The clone carrying this TCR beta chain showed up just a few times. 5'RACE primed at constant segments yielded TCR alpha and TCR beta cDNA libraries bearing sample barcodes and UMIs. TCRdb independently ran MiXCR on the 5' RACE reads; one entry per CDR3 protein. The table records approximately 290,000 distinct CDR3 sequences, approximately 19% of them present only once. This record belongs to a study of T-cell memory formation after mild COVID-19. From germline, CDR1 is SGDLS and CDR2 YYNGEE. The V end was cut by 0 bases, the J end by 1 base, with 5 bases between. There are 14 residues in the CDR3. The genes are TRBV9 and TRBJ2-4; D is unresolved. The source material was PBMCs or a T cell subset sorted from them (not recorded which). The TCR was taken from a man aged 18-30 years who had mild COVID-19 (a few samples of this study predate the infection). Cell type and time point are not known. Written as DNA, the CDR3 is TGTGCCAGCAGCGTAGGACCGGCCAAAAACATTCAGTACTTC. It yields the protein CASSVGPAKNIQYF.